This T cell receptor (beta chain) was observed in a study of OX40 agonist ivuxolimab in advanced cancers. As for the study in general: Dose-escalation patients were diagnosed with hepatocellular carcinoma, melanoma, renal cell cancer or head and neck cancer. Of the patients, three showed partial responses, one with hepatocellular carcinoma and two with cutaneous melanoma. Study findings and constraints: Clonal expansion was seen in CD4+ and CD8+ blood T cells by week 6 at 0.1 to 3.0 mg/kg.

Assay used: immunoSEQ multiplex PCR; TCRdb lists only in-frame clones, some missing. Among about 88,000 clones listed, 80% to 90% were seen once. This clone was picked up a small number of times. Its target is not known. Per the germline V gene, CDR1 is PRHDT and CDR2 is FYEKMQ (reference sequence). V was clipped by 2 bases and J by 3 bases; unmatched bases: 6. There are 16 residues in the CDR3. This TCR derives from an adult with an advanced solid tumor such as melanoma, head and neck, liver or kidney cancer. The sequencing used CD4+ or CD8+ T cells sorted from blood, collected in a trial of the OX40 agonist ivuxolimab. The chain combines TRBV13 with TRBJ2-2; 7 bases match TRBD2. CDR3: CASSLKSGTYTGELFF. In DNA form, the CDR3 reads TGTGCCAGCAGCTTAAAAAGCGGGACGTACACCGGGGAGCTGTTTTTT. The complete variable domain, with remaining parts taken from reference TRBV13 and TRBJ2-2, reads AAGVIQSPRHLIKEKRETATLKCYPIPRHDTVYWYQQGPGQDPQFLISFYEKMQSDKGSIPDRFSAQQFSDYHSELNMSSLELGDSALYFCASSLKSGTYTGELFFGEGSRLTVL.